This T cell receptor (beta chain) was sequenced in a study of T-cell memory formation after mild COVID-19. Study-level background: TCR clusters were mostly donor specific. Notes on the study in general: Contracting CD8+ clones were enriched in EMRA, CD4+ mainly in CM and EM. Cross-reactive memory seemingly joined, as some responding clones were found in pre-infection memory.

TCR alpha and TCR beta cDNA libraries with sample barcodes and UMIs came from 5'RACE using constant-segment primers. TCRdb passed the 5' RACE reads through MiXCR, listing each CDR3 protein once. The sample holds hundreds of thousands of distinct CDR3 sequences, around 27% seen once. A word on this clonotype: Its antigen is undetermined.

The V and J ends lost 4 bases and 0 bases respectively, with 12 bases between them. This CDR3 comprises 15 residues. Germline-derived CDR1 and CDR2 are SQVTM and ANQGSEA. Sample: PBMCs or a T cell subset sorted from them (not recorded which). This sequence was found in an adult woman who had mild COVID-19 (a few samples of this study predate the infection). Cell type and time point are not known. This chain connects TRBV29-1 to TRBJ2-2; possible D gene TRBD1, 6 bases. As DNA, the CDR3 is TGCAGCGTTGCTGGGACATATGCGAACACCGGGGAGCTGTTTTTT. Protein: CSVAGTYANTGELFF.